This is a list of T cell receptor beta chains from one sample in a study of OX40 agonist ivuxolimab in advanced cancers. Profiling relied on immunoSEQ multiplex PCR, and the TCRdb table lists in-frame clones only, not all of them. The sample holds 55,000 to 75,000 clones, approximately 86% seen once. Specimen: CD4+ or CD8+ T cells sorted from blood, collected in a trial of the OX40 agonist ivuxolimab. The origin of the receptors is an adult with an advanced solid tumor such as melanoma, head and neck, liver or kidney cancer. Each CDR3 is given with its conserved first and last residue. Clone size is given for some rows only: seen once, a few or many times, or a class if the clone is expanded.

v_call	clone_size	j_call	cdr3_aa
TRBV4-3	NA	TRBJ1-4	CASSQDLAVNEKLFF
TRBV25-1	once	TRBJ1-5	CASRAGGINQPQHF
TRBV5-1	NA	TRBJ2-7	CASSLVQENYEQYF
TRBV15	NA	TRBJ1-4	CATSRDLRPNEKLFF
TRBV30	NA	TRBJ1-2	CAWSVGGYGYTF
TRBV2	NA	TRBJ2-1	CASSVRDPTRSEQFF
TRBV18	NA	TRBJ2-3	CASSQGGSSTDTQYF
TRBV25-1	NA	TRBJ1-4	CASSGDRGGPPVF
TRBV6-6	NA	TRBJ1-5	CASSVGGGQPQHF
TRBV5-8	NA	TRBJ2-7	CASSLGLRTSYEQYF
TRBV5-1	NA	TRBJ1-4	CASSTGTGVREKLFF
TRBV6-5	NA	TRBJ1-6	CASSNRANSPLHF
TRBV12-5	NA	TRBJ2-2	CASGFQSGELFF
TRBV5-4	NA	TRBJ2-1	CASRRGLADYNEQFF
TRBV19	NA	TRBJ1-2	CASSIGPRNYGYTF
TRBV7-2	few	TRBJ2-3	CASSFLSGGNTDTQYF
TRBV6-1	NA	TRBJ2-3	CASSDTLAGAGDTQYF
TRBV5-1	NA	TRBJ1-4	CASTQGHRGEKLFF
TRBV5-1	NA	TRBJ2-7	CASRPGQGYEQYF
TRBV30	NA	TRBJ2-7	CAWSSPPPWAGDYEQYF
TRBV7-2	NA	TRBJ2-2	CASSLVSTGELFF
TRBV5-4	NA	TRBJ2-7	CASSVSGSESYEQYF
TRBV7-3	NA	TRBJ1-2	CASSLAGTGDGYTF
TRBV4-3	NA	TRBJ2-5	CASSHPGRIKETQYF
TRBV2	once	TRBJ1-6	CASSPGQGIASPLHF
TRBV2	NA	TRBJ2-5	CATPRGAGRETQYF
TRBV28	NA	TRBJ2-5	CASSPGLAGGEETQYF